This T cell receptor beta chain comes out of a study of cytomegalovirus exposure and HLA in healthy donors. Germline CDR1 reads SQVTM; CDR2 reads ANQGSEA. This CDR3 has 13 residues. Trimming at V came to 5 bases and at J to 2 bases, leaving 1 base not matched to a gene. Study-wide results and caveats: Generally TCR sequences proved uncommon, though certain public TCRs appeared in numerous donors.

The PCR contained 60 Vbeta and 13 Jbeta primers. Using immunoSEQ multiplex PCR, the repertoire was profiled, and TCRdb retains in-frame clones only, with some absent. The sample carries about 160,000 clones, roughly 80% recorded once. Details on this clone: No antigen is known for it.

The source material was PBMCs. The rearrangement uses TRBV29-1 and TRBJ1-2, with TRBD1 matching over 11 bases. The sequence derives from a female donor in good health and CMV-seronegative. CDR3 coding DNA: TGCAGCGTTCGGACAGGGGGCAACTATGGCTACACCTTC. Amino acid sequence: CSVRTGGNYGYTF.